This T cell receptor (beta chain) was captured in a study of regulatory T cells in long-lasting Graves disease. This clonotype turned up a few times. The sample's time point: persistent/refractory GD, antithyroid drugs over 5 years with positive TRAb. Construction of the TCR library relied on RNA isolated from PBMCs. The CDR3 has 15 residues. Germline CDR1 and CDR2: SGHTA and FQGNSA. The V end was cut by 5 bases, the J end by 0 bases, with 13 bases between. HTBI primers from iRepertoire and Arm-PCR of CDR3 regions yielded the TCR beta libraries. Using its own MiXCR run on the multiplex PCR reads, TCRdb lists one record per CDR3 protein. Of 700,000 or so distinct CDR3 sequences listed, 30% were seen once; the top ten hold under 50%.

The origin of this receptor is a female donor with Graves disease. This sample comprised peripheral blood mononuclear cells (PBMCs), obtained when the disease was refractory, from a patient treated with antithyroid drugs. The gene calls are TRBV7-2 and TRBJ1-1; D perhaps matches TRBD1 (5 bases). The CDR3 region is CASSPKGRMNTEAFF. In nucleotides, the CDR3 is TGTGCCAGCAGCCCAAAGGGACGGATGAACACTGAAGCTTTCTTT.